This note documents a single T cell receptor beta chain sequence. These data belong to a study of CD8 T cells in ankylosing spondylitis. MiXCR, applied by TCRdb to the 5' RACE reads, yields one record per CDR3 protein. The sample includes around 230,000 distinct CDR3 sequences, around 9.1% seen only once; the top ten take almost 7%. The CDR3 has 13 amino acids. The germline CDR1 and CDR2 sequences are SEHNR and FQNEAQ (reference sequence). V was pared by 3 bases and J by 10 bases, with 12 bases between. The source material was blood, either unsorted or a sorted T cell fraction (not recorded which). This clonotype was sampled from a male donor with ankylosing spondylitis or in good health (not recorded which). The chain recombines TRBV7-9 with TRBJ1-4; D may be TRBD1 (5 bases). The CDR3 bases are TGTGCCAGCAGCTTTTCCGAGACAGTAAAACTGTTTTTT. Protein sequence: CASSFSETVKLFF. The full variable domain, its missing parts supplied by reference TRBV7-9 and TRBJ1-4, is DTGVSQNPRHKITKRGQNVTFRCDPISEHNRLYWYRQTLGQGPEFLTYFQNEAQLEKSRLLSDRFSAERPKGSFSTLEIQRTEQGDSAMYLCASSFSETVKLFFGSGTQLSVL.